The text below deals with one TCR beta chain. Its antigen is still unknown. The PCR contained 60 Vbeta and 13 Jbeta primers. The method was immunoSEQ multiplex PCR; TCRdb's version includes in-frame clones alone and lacks a portion of them. The table includes over 110,000 clones, around 73% detected once. These data come from a study of cytomegalovirus exposure and HLA in healthy donors. The CDR3 length is 14 residues. Germline CDR1 is SNHLY and CDR2 is FYNNEI. V was shortened by 4 bases and J by 3 bases, with 10 bases between the two germline ends. General study points: A later analysis linked a missense DCLRE1C variant to TCR beta V- and J-gene trimming.

The material sequenced was PBMCs. The V gene is TRBV2, the J gene TRBJ1-3; a weak D match, TRBD1 (5 bases). The receptor was derived from a female donor in good health and CMV-seronegative. The CDR3 region is CASSVSRDGNTIYF. DNA of the CDR3: TGTGCCAGCAGTGTCAGCAGGGATGGAAACACCATATATTTT. The whole variable domain, remainder taken from reference TRBV2 and TRBJ1-3, is EPEVTQTPSHQVTQMGQEVILRCVPISNHLYFYWYRQILGQKVEFLVSFYNNEISEKSEIFDDQFSVERPDGSNFTLKIRSTKLEDSAMYFCASSVSRDGNTIYFGEGSWLTVV.